The TCR beta chain described here comes from a study of shared clonotypes between healthy human individuals. General observations from the study: Compared with memory subsets, naive subsets generally had larger estimated richness.

The CDR3 runs 15 residues. CDR1 is SEHNR and CDR2 is FQNEAQ in the germline V gene (reference sequence). The V segment lost 4 bases and the J segment 0 bases; nucleotides outside the gene matches: 3. As for this clone: Its specificity is unknown.

Produced via immunoSEQ multiplex PCR; TCRdb's table is partial and in-frame only. Of around 2,000,000 clones detected, 90% to 95% appear once; the ten largest clones hold under 0.15%. This chain joins TRBV7-9 and TRBJ2-3; TRBD2 aligns across 8 bases. The material sequenced was naive CD4+ T cells sorted from blood. Subset denoted: CD45RA+ positively selected. The clonotype originates from a man aged 18 to 29 in good health. The CDR3 coding sequence is TGTGCCAGCAGCTATAGCGGGGCTAGCACAGATACGCAGTATTTT. Protein sequence: CASSYSGASTDTQYF.